This T cell receptor beta chain was sequenced in a study of blood T cell repertoires in COVID-19. Looking at the study overall: Collection of acute and convalescent COVID-19 samples took place in the United States, Italy and Spain.

In the original analysis: It was from reference gene primer amplification that nucleated cell counts were estimated. The table came from immunoSEQ multiplex PCR; TCRdb's copy has only in-frame clones and leaves some out. The D gene and trimming were derived from the DNA, and the V and J assignments and clone size from that table. Of 220,000 or so clones in the sample, 84% are singletons; the top ten hold less than 7%. V lost 2 bases, J lost 0 bases, and 10 bases lay in between. This CDR3 spans 15 amino acids. Germline CDR1 MNHEY, CDR2 SVGEGT. Residents of under 25 US areas, aged roughly 18 to 89 years, made up the participants.

Sequenced: PBMCs or T cells enriched from blood (not recorded which). The chain joins TRBV6-2 or TRBV6-3 to TRBJ1-2, with D perhaps matching TRBD1 (6 bases). The TCR originated in a woman aged 40 to 50 who had recovered from COVID-19. The CDR3 is CASSYAAGANYGYTF. The CDR3 DNA reads as TGTGCCAGCAGTTACGCAGCAGGGGCTAACTATGGCTACACCTTC.